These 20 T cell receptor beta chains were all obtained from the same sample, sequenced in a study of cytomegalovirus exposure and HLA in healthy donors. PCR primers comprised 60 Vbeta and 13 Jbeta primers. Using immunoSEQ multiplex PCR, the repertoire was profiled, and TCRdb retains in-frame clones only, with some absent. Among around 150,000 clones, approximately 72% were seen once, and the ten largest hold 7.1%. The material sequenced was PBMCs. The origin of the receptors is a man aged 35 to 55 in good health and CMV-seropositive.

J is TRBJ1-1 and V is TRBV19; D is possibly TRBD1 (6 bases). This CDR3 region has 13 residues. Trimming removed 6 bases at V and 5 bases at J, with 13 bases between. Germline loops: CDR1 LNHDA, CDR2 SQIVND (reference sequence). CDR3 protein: CASRQGRGTEAFF. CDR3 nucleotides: TGTGCCAGTAGACAGGGCCGGGGAACTGAAGCTTTCTTT. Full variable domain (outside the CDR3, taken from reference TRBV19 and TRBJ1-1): DGGITQSPKYLFRKEGQNVTLSCEQNLNHDAMYWYRQDPGQGLRLIYYSQIVNDFQKGDIAEGYSVSREKKESFPLTVTSAQKNPTAFYLCASRQGRGTEAFFGQGTRLTVV.

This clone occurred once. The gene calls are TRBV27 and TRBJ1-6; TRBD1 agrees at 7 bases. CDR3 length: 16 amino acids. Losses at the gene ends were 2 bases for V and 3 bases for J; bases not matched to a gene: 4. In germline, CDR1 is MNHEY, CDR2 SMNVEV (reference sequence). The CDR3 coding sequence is TGTGCCAGCAGTTTAACAGGGGTAGGCTATAATTCACCCCTCCACTTT. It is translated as CASSLTGVGYNSPLHF.

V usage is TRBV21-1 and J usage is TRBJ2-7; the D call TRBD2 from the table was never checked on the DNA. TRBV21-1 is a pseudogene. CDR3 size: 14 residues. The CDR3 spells CASRTGRNSYEQYF. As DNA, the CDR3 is TGTGCCAGCAGGACCGGGAGAAACTCCTACGAGCAGTACTTC.

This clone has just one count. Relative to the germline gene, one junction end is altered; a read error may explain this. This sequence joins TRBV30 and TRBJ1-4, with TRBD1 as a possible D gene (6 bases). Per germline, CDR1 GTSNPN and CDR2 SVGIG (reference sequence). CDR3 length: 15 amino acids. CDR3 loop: CAWTPIGQPNEKLFF. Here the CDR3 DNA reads TGTGCCTGGACTCCGATAGGACAGCCTAACGAAAAACTGTTTTTT.

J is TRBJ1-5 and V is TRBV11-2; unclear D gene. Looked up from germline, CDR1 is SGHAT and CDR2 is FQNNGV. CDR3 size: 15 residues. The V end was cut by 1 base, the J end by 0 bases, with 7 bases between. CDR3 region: CASSLGQNSNQPQHF. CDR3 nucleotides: TGTGCCAGCAGCTTAGGGCAGAATAGCAATCAGCCCCAGCATTTT.

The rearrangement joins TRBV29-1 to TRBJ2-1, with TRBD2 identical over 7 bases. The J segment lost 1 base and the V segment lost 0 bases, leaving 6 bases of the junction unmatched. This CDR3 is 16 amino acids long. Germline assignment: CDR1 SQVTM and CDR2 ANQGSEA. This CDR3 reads CSVEDQLAASYNEQFF. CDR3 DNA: TGCAGCGTTGAAGATCAGCTAGCGGCATCCTACAATGAGCAGTTCTTC.

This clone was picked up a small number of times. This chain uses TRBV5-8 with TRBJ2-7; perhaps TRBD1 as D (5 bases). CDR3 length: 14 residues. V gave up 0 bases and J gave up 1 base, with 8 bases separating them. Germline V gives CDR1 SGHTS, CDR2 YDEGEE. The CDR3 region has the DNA TGTGCCAGCAGCTTGGACCAGGGATCCTACGAGCAGTACTTC. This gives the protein CASSLDQGSYEQYF.

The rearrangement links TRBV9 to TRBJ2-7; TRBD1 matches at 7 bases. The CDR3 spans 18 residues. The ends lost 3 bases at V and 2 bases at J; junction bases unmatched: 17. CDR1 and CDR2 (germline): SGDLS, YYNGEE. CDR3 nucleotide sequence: TGTGCCAGCAGCGCCGACAGGGAAGGTTCTCAATTTCCCTACGAGCAGTACTTC. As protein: CASSADREGSQFPYEQYF.

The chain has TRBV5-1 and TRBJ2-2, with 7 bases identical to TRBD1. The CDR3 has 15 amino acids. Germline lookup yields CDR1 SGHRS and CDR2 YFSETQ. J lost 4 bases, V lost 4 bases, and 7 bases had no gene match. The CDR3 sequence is CASSLRQGVTGELFF. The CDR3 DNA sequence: TGCGCCAGCAGCCTACGACAGGGAGTCACCGGGGAGCTGTTTTTT. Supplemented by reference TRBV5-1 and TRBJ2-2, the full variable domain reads KAGVTQTPRYLIKTRGQQVTLSCSPISGHRSVSWYQQTPGQGLQFLFEYFSETQRNKGNFPGRFSGRQFSNSRSEMNVSTLELGDSALYLCASSLRQGVTGELFFGEGSRLTVL.

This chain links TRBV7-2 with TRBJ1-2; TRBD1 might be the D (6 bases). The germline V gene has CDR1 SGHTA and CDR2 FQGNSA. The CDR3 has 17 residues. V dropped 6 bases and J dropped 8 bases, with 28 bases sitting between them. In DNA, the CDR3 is TGTGCCAGCAGTCTACCTTCTGTGGACAGAAGGGGAAAGGGCTACACCTTC. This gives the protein CASSLPSVDRRGKGYTF.

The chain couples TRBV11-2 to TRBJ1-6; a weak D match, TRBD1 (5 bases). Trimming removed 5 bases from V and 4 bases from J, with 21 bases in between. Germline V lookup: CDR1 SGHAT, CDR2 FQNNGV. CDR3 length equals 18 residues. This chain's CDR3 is CASSTRVGDGGYNSPLHF. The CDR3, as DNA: TGTGCCAGCAGCACCCGGGTGGGGGACGGAGGGTATAATTCACCCCTCCACTTT.

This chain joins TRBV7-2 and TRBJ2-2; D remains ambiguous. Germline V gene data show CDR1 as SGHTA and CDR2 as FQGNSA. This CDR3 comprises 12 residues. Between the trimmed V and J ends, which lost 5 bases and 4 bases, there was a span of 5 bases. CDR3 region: CASSRSTGELFF. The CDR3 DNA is TGTGCCAGCAGCAGGAGCACCGGGGAGCTGTTTTTT.

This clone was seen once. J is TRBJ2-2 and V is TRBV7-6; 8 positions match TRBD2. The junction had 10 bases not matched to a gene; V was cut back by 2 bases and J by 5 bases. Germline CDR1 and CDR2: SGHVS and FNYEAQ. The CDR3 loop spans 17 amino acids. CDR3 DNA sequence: TGTGCCAGCAGCTTATTTTCGGGGGGGCCTAATACCGGGGAGCTGTTTTTT. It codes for CASSLFSGGPNTGELFF.

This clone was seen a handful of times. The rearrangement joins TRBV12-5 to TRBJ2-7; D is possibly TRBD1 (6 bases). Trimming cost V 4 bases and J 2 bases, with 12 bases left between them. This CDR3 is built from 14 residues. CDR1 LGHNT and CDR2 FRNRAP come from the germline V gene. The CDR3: CASGSYGGAYEQYF. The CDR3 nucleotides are TGTGCTAGTGGTTCTTATGGGGGCGCCTACGAGCAGTACTTC.

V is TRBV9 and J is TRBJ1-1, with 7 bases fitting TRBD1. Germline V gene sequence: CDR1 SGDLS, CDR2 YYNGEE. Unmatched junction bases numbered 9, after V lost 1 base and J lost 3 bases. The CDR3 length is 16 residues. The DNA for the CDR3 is TGTGCCAGCAGCGTACCCTCAGGGACAGCGCACACTGAAGCTTTCTTT. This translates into CASSVPSGTAHTEAFF.

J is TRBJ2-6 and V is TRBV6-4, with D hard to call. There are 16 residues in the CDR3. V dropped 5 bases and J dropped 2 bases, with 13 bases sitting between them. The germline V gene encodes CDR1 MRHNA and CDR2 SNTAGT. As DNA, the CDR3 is TGTGCCAGCAGTCAGGTTCCGGCGACTGGGGCCAACGTCCTGACTTTC. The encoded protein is CASSQVPATGANVLTF.

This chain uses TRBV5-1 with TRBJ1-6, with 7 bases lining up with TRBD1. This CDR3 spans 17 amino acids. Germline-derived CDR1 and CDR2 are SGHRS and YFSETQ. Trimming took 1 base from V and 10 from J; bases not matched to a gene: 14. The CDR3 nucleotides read TGCGCCAGCAGCTTGTTACTCAGGGGGTCCCTAGGCTCACCCCTCCACTTT. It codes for CASSLLLRGSLGSPLHF.

CDR3 sequence reads: CASSRGWGETQYF. The CDR3 DNA is TGTGCCAGCAGCCGGGGTTGGGGAGAGACCCAGTACTTC. The gene calls are TRBV7-6 and TRBJ2-5; perhaps TRBD2 as D (5 bases). Germline-derived CDR1 and CDR2 are SGHVS and FNYEAQ. Trimming stripped 5 bases from V and 4 bases from J, with 11 bases between. This CDR3 spans 13 amino acids.

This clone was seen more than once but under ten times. CDR3 DNA sequence: TGTGCCAGCAGCTTTTTTGCAGGGGGGAACACTGAAGCTTTCTTT. It translates to CASSFFAGGNTEAFF. V and J are TRBV7-9 and TRBJ1-1; 7 bases align to TRBD1. Germline CDR1 is SEHNR and CDR2 is FQNEAQ (reference sequence). This CDR3 spans 15 amino acids. The V and J ends lost 3 bases and 1 base, in that order; junction bases with no gene match: 5.

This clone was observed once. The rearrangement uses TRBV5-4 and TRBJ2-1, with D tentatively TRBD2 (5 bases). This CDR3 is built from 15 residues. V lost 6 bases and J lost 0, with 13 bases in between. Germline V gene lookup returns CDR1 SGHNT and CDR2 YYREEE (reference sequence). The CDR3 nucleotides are TGTGCCAGCACGCTCGGGGTCAACTCCTACAATGAGCAGTTCTTC. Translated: CASTLGVNSYNEQFF. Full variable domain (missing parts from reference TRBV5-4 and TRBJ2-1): ETGVTQSPTHLIKTRGQQVTLRCSSQSGHNTVSWYQQALGQGPQFIFQYYREEENGRGNFPPRFSGLQFPNYSSELNVNALELDDSALYLCASTLGVNSYNEQFFGPGTRLTVL.